This T cell receptor beta chain was identified in a study of resident and recirculating memory T cells in vitiligo. Study background: Shave-biopsy epidermis from lesional and nonlesional skin was sequenced alongside PBMCs.

Repertoires were generated with immunoSEQ multiplex PCR, while TCRdb's copy carries only in-frame clones and drops some. The table has around 78,000 clones, 92% seen once; the top ten hold about 5%. Findings of the study overall: Non-conserved TCRs across sites and patients suggested distinct clones per lesion. No unique dominant TCR clone was found in vitiligo lesions.

The CDR3 is 15 residues long. Germline CDR1 and CDR2: SGHVS and FNYEAQ. With V trimmed by 5 bases and J by 6 bases, 7 bases remained unmatched. The count of this clone is one. Its antigen is as yet unknown. This chain joins TRBV7-6 and TRBJ2-1; TRBD1 matches 10 bases. Input material: blood. The sequence came from a male donor with vitiligo. The CDR3 loop is CASSADRGRSNEQFF. The CDR3 nucleotides read TGTGCCAGCAGCGCAGACAGGGGGCGCAGCAATGAGCAGTTCTTC.